This T cell receptor (beta chain) was identified during a study of monozygotic twins with inflammatory bowel disease. The study's findings and limits: Repertoire similarity did not differ between concordant and discordant twins, possibly owing to limited power.

Germline CDR1 KGHDR, CDR2 SFDVKD. The CDR3 totals 14 residues. About this clonotype: Antigen: not known.

UMIs that included a 6-nucleotide sample barcode were added by template switching, which took place during cDNA synthesis. After re-calling the 5' RACE reads, TCRdb lists one entry per CDR3 protein, DNA absent. The sample table includes about 150,000 distinct CDR3 sequences. Sequenced material: blood. This sequence was found in a human donor with ulcerative colitis or Crohn's disease, or a healthy co-twin of an affected twin (not recorded which). The chain employs TRBV24-1 and TRBJ2-2. Here the CDR3 reads CATSDQQRTGELFF.